Listed below are T cell receptor beta chains from one sample, sequenced in a study of blood T cell repertoires in COVID-19. TCRdb's table, derived via immunoSEQ multiplex PCR, lists solely in-frame clones and lacks some. The table records fewer than 80,000 clones, around 90% of them present only once. Sequencing input: peripheral blood. Every receptor here comes from a man aged 45-60 years with acute or convalescent COVID-19. CDR3s include the opening cysteine and the closing phenylalanine or tryptophan. A D gene is named only where the DNA matches it firmly. Some rows have no size entry. The others give once, few or many, or a class for an expanded clone.

j_call: TRBJ1-4
d_call: TRBD1
clone_size: .
v_call: TRBV19
cdr3_nt: TGTGCCAGTAGTACAGGGGGCGTTAGTGAAAAACTGTTTTTT
cdr3_aa: CASSTGGVSEKLFF

j_call: TRBJ1-2
d_call: .
clone_size: .
v_call: TRBV5-4
cdr3_nt: TGTGCCAGCAGCTTGGCATCAGGCCTGGACTATGGCTACACCTTC
cdr3_aa: CASSLASGLDYGYTF

j_call: TRBJ2-7
d_call: .
clone_size: .
v_call: TRBV27
cdr3_nt: TGTGCCAGCAGTTTATCGCACAGGGCGCCGGTCAACGAGCAGTACTTC
cdr3_aa: CASSLSHRAPVNEQYF

j_call: TRBJ2-7
d_call: TRBD2
clone_size: .
v_call: TRBV5-5
cdr3_nt: TGTGCCAGCAGCTTCGGACTAGCGGGCTCCTACGAGCAGTACTTC
cdr3_aa: CASSFGLAGSYEQYF

j_call: TRBJ1-4
d_call: TRBD1
clone_size: .
v_call: TRBV7-8
cdr3_nt: TGTGCCAGCAGCGCGACAGGGGTTCGAGAAAAACTGTTTTTT
cdr3_aa: CASSATGVREKLFF

j_call: TRBJ1-2
d_call: TRBD1
clone_size: .
v_call: TRBV18
cdr3_nt: TGTGCCAGCTCACTCCGGGGGCCCAACCGGGACAGGGGGCGCCTCGACTATGGCTACACCTTC
cdr3_aa: CASSLRGPNRDRGRLDYGYTF

j_call: TRBJ2-5
d_call: TRBD2
clone_size: .
v_call: TRBV5-4
cdr3_nt: TGTGCCAGCAGCCTGTGGACTAGCGGGAGTCAAGAGACCCAGTACTTC
cdr3_aa: CASSLWTSGSQETQYF

j_call: TRBJ2-2
d_call: .
clone_size: .
v_call: TRBV19
cdr3_nt: TGTGCCAGTAGTATTCTCGGGGGAACGAGCACCGGGGAGCTGTTTTTT
cdr3_aa: CASSILGGTSTGELFF

j_call: TRBJ1-2
d_call: .
clone_size: .
v_call: TRBV4-3
cdr3_nt: TGCGCCAGCAGCCAAGAGCATCAGAAAAACTATGGCTACACCTTC
cdr3_aa: CASSQEHQKNYGYTF

j_call: TRBJ2-1
d_call: TRBD2
clone_size: .
v_call: TRBV3-1/TRBV3-2
cdr3_nt: TGTGCCAGCAGCCAAGACCTAAGGGGCGGGAGGGCGTCCTACAATGAGCAGTTCTTC
cdr3_aa: CASSQDLRGGRASYNEQFF

j_call: TRBJ1-3
d_call: .
clone_size: .
v_call: TRBV30
cdr3_nt: TGTGCCTGGGTGGGAGTCGCTGGAAACACCATATATTTT
cdr3_aa: CAWVGVAGNTIYF

j_call: TRBJ1-2
d_call: .
clone_size: once
v_call: TRBV5-1
cdr3_nt: TGCGCCAGCAGCTTGTTACAGAACTATGGCTACACCTTC
cdr3_aa: CASSLLQNYGYTF

j_call: TRBJ1-1
d_call: .
clone_size: .
v_call: TRBV11-2
cdr3_nt: TGTGCCAGCAGCTTACGCGGCAGCCTTGAAGCTTTCTTT
cdr3_aa: CASSLRGSLEAFF

j_call: TRBJ1-2
d_call: .
clone_size: .
v_call: TRBV19
cdr3_nt: TGTGCCAGTAGTATTAGGCTTGGGGCATTGTATTCGGACTATGGCTACACCTTC
cdr3_aa: CASSIRLGALYSDYGYTF

j_call: TRBJ2-2
d_call: TRBD2
clone_size: .
v_call: TRBV5-1
cdr3_nt: TGCGCCAGCAGCTTGGATTCTGGGTCCCTCAGCGGGAAGTGGTACGGGGAGCTGTTTTTT
cdr3_aa: CASSLDSGSLSGKWYGELFF

j_call: TRBJ2-7
d_call: .
clone_size: .
v_call: TRBV2
cdr3_nt: TGTGCCAGCAGGGACATCCCCCCCTACGAGCAGTACTTC
cdr3_aa: CASRDIPPYEQYF

j_call: TRBJ1-1
d_call: .
clone_size: .
v_call: TRBV20-1
cdr3_nt: TGCAGTGCTAGGGGCGGGAGGGAAGCTTTCTTT
cdr3_aa: CSARGGREAFF

j_call: TRBJ2-7
d_call: .
clone_size: once
v_call: TRBV18
cdr3_nt: TGTGCCAGCTCTTCACTCCATTACGAGCAGTACTTC
cdr3_aa: CASSSLHYEQYF

j_call: TRBJ1-1
d_call: .
clone_size: .
v_call: TRBV19
cdr3_nt: TGTGCCAGTAGTATAGAGTGGGCCAGTAAGAACACTGAAGCTTTCTTT
cdr3_aa: CASSIEWASKNTEAFF

j_call: TRBJ1-2
d_call: .
clone_size: .
v_call: TRBV6-2/TRBV6-3
cdr3_nt: TGTGCCAGCAGTTACTCCGGGGGTGTCTACACCTTC
cdr3_aa: CASSYSGGVYTF

j_call: TRBJ1-4
d_call: .
clone_size: .
v_call: TRBV7-9
cdr3_nt: TGTGCCAGCAGCCAGGGCGGGACGGCTAATGAAAAACTGTTTTTT
cdr3_aa: CASSQGGTANEKLFF

j_call: TRBJ1-2
d_call: .
clone_size: .
v_call: TRBV5-1
cdr3_nt: TGCGCCAGCAGCCCAGAGGACTATGGCTACACCTTC
cdr3_aa: CASSPEDYGYTF

j_call: TRBJ2-5
d_call: TRBD1
clone_size: .
v_call: TRBV2
cdr3_nt: TGTGCCAGCAGCGGACAGGGGGGAGAGACCCAGTACTTC
cdr3_aa: CASSGQGGETQYF

j_call: TRBJ2-7
d_call: .
clone_size: .
v_call: TRBV2
cdr3_nt: TGTGCCAGCAGTGTGGACCCGGGAACCTACTACGAGCAGTACTTC
cdr3_aa: CASSVDPGTYYEQYF

j_call: TRBJ2-5
d_call: .
clone_size: .
v_call: TRBV7-6
cdr3_nt: TGTGCCAGCAGCTTAGTGAGGTTGGAGACCCAGTACTTC
cdr3_aa: CASSLVRLETQYF

j_call: TRBJ2-1
d_call: .
clone_size: .
v_call: TRBV7-9
cdr3_nt: TGTGCCAGCACGTCCGGGACACTATCCTACAATGAGCAGTTCTTC
cdr3_aa: CASTSGTLSYNEQFF

j_call: TRBJ1-6
d_call: .
clone_size: few
v_call: TRBV30
cdr3_nt: TGTGCCTGGAGTGTAAGAAGACTCTCCTATAATTCACCCCTCCACTTT
cdr3_aa: CAWSVRRLSYNSPLHF

j_call: TRBJ2-7
d_call: TRBD1
clone_size: few
v_call: TRBV12-3/TRBV12-4
cdr3_nt: TGTGCCAGCAGTTTACCAGGGGGCTACGAGCAGTACTTC
cdr3_aa: CASSLPGGYEQYF

j_call: TRBJ1-3
d_call: .
clone_size: .
v_call: TRBV11-3
cdr3_nt: TGTGCCAGCGCTCAGGATTCCTCTGGAAACACCATATATTTT
cdr3_aa: CASAQDSSGNTIYF

j_call: TRBJ1-4
d_call: .
clone_size: .
v_call: TRBV19
cdr3_nt: TGTGCCAGTACCAAACCCGAATTTAGGGGTAGGACTAATGAAAAACTGTTTTTT
cdr3_aa: CASTKPEFRGRTNEKLFF

j_call: TRBJ2-1
d_call: TRBD2
clone_size: .
v_call: TRBV13
cdr3_nt: TGTGCCAGCAGTTTACCCCGCGGGAGCGGGAGGGAGACGGACAATGAGCAGTTCTTC
cdr3_aa: CASSLPRGSGRETDNEQFF

j_call: TRBJ2-7
d_call: TRBD1
clone_size: .
v_call: TRBV5-6
cdr3_nt: TGTGCCAGCAGTGCCTCGGGACAGGGTTCTCATACGGTAGTCTACGAGCAGTACTTC
cdr3_aa: CASSASGQGSHTVVYEQYF

j_call: TRBJ2-5
d_call: TRBD1
clone_size: .
v_call: TRBV7-2
cdr3_nt: TGTGCCAGCAGTACAGGGGCCGAGACCCAGTACTTC
cdr3_aa: CASSTGAETQYF

j_call: TRBJ2-1
d_call: TRBD2
clone_size: few
v_call: TRBV5-4
cdr3_nt: TGTGCCAGCAGCTTCGGTAGCGGGTCAGAAAGATTGCAGTTCTTC
cdr3_aa: CASSFGSGSERLQFF

j_call: TRBJ1-1
d_call: .
clone_size: .
v_call: TRBV6-5
cdr3_nt: TGTGCCAGCGGGCGCGGGGAGAACACTGAAGCTTTCTTT
cdr3_aa: CASGRGENTEAFF

j_call: TRBJ1-2
d_call: TRBD1
clone_size: .
v_call: TRBV15
cdr3_nt: TGTGCCACCAGCAGAGCAGGGACAGGGAAATATGGCTACACCTTC
cdr3_aa: CATSRAGTGKYGYTF

j_call: TRBJ2-5
d_call: TRBD2
clone_size: .
v_call: TRBV5-1
cdr3_nt: TGCGCCAGCGCGGGGGGATTTATCCAAGAGACCCAGTACTTC
cdr3_aa: CASAGGFIQETQYF

j_call: TRBJ2-7
d_call: .
clone_size: .
v_call: TRBV19
cdr3_nt: TGTGCCAGTAGTATCTCAGGGGAGTACTACGAGCAGTACTTC
cdr3_aa: CASSISGEYYEQYF

j_call: TRBJ1-5
d_call: .
clone_size: .
v_call: TRBV5-8
cdr3_nt: TGTGCCAGCAGCTTGAGGTCGGGTTTTGAGAATCAGCCCCAGCATTTT
cdr3_aa: CASSLRSGFENQPQHF

j_call: TRBJ1-2
d_call: TRBD1
clone_size: .
v_call: TRBV19
cdr3_nt: TGTGCCAGTCGCCTGGGCCGGGACAGGGTTGGCTACACCTTC
cdr3_aa: CASRLGRDRVGYTF

j_call: TRBJ1-2
d_call: TRBD1
clone_size: .
v_call: TRBV4-3
cdr3_nt: TGCGCCAGCAGCCAAGAGAGGGGTATACAGGGGCACTATGGCTACACCTTC
cdr3_aa: CASSQERGIQGHYGYTF

j_call: TRBJ2-5
d_call: .
clone_size: .
v_call: TRBV18
cdr3_nt: TGTGCCAGCTCACCACCAGTGGCGGGTAATAGAGAGACCCAGTACTTC
cdr3_aa: CASSPPVAGNRETQYF

j_call: TRBJ1-1
d_call: .
clone_size: .
v_call: TRBV7-9
cdr3_nt: TGTGCCAGCGGCGGGGGGAACATGAACACTGAAGCTTTCTTT
cdr3_aa: CASGGGNMNTEAFF

j_call: TRBJ1-6
d_call: TRBD1
clone_size: .
v_call: TRBV19
cdr3_nt: TGTGCCAGTATTGGGACAGCCGATAATTCACCCCTCCACTTT
cdr3_aa: CASIGTADNSPLHF

j_call: TRBJ2-5
d_call: .
clone_size: .
v_call: TRBV6-2/TRBV6-3
cdr3_nt: TGTGCCAGCAGTTTATTCCAAGAGACCCAGTACTTC
cdr3_aa: CASSLFQETQYF

j_call: TRBJ2-1
d_call: TRBD1
clone_size: .
v_call: TRBV6-1
cdr3_nt: TGTGCCAGCAGTGCCAGACAGGGGCTAGCGCTTATAAATGAGCAGTTCTTC
cdr3_aa: CASSARQGLALINEQFF

j_call: TRBJ2-3
d_call: TRBD1
clone_size: .
v_call: TRBV30
cdr3_nt: TGTGCCTGGGCCGGGACAGGGGACACAGATACGCAGTATTTT
cdr3_aa: CAWAGTGDTDTQYF

j_call: TRBJ1-5
d_call: .
clone_size: .
v_call: TRBV30
cdr3_nt: TGTGCCTGGAGTGTACAGGGTAATCAGCCCCAGCATTTT
cdr3_aa: CAWSVQGNQPQHF

j_call: TRBJ2-3
d_call: .
clone_size: once
v_call: TRBV5-5
cdr3_nt: TGTGCCAGCAGCAGCCGGGGTAGCCCTAGCACAGATACGCAGTATTTT
cdr3_aa: CASSSRGSPSTDTQYF

j_call: TRBJ1-1
d_call: .
clone_size: .
v_call: TRBV10-2
cdr3_nt: TGCGCCAGCAGTGAGTCTTTAGGTAGGGGGACGACTGAAGCTTTCTTT
cdr3_aa: CASSESLGRGTTEAFF

j_call: TRBJ2-1
d_call: TRBD2
clone_size: few
v_call: TRBV27
cdr3_nt: TGTGCCAGCAGGGAGGGACTAGCAAACAATGAGCAGTTCTTC
cdr3_aa: CASREGLANNEQFF

j_call: TRBJ1-1
d_call: TRBD1
clone_size: .
v_call: TRBV5-1
cdr3_nt: TGCGCCAGCAGCCCCCACAACCAGACAGGGTTCTACAAGTCGGCGAGGTTTGACACTGAAGCTTTCTTT
cdr3_aa: CASSPHNQTGFYKSARFDTEAFF

j_call: TRBJ2-5
d_call: TRBD1
clone_size: .
v_call: TRBV24-1
cdr3_nt: TGTGCCACCAGTGATGGGGGCCAGGGGGCTTGGAAGACCCAGTACTTC
cdr3_aa: CATSDGGQGAWKTQYF

j_call: TRBJ2-1
d_call: .
clone_size: .
v_call: TRBV19
cdr3_nt: TGTGCCAGTAGTATATCTAGCCGCGATGAGCAGTTCTTC
cdr3_aa: CASSISSRDEQFF

j_call: TRBJ2-6
d_call: TRBD1
clone_size: .
v_call: TRBV19
cdr3_nt: TGTGCCAGTAGTATGGGACAGGCTACCTCTGGGGCCAACGTCCTGACTTTC
cdr3_aa: CASSMGQATSGANVLTF

j_call: TRBJ2-5
d_call: .
clone_size: .
v_call: TRBV19
cdr3_nt: TGTGCCAGCGACAGGCAAGAGACCCAGTACTTC
cdr3_aa: CASDRQETQYF

j_call: TRBJ1-1
d_call: .
clone_size: .
v_call: TRBV5-1
cdr3_nt: TGCGCCAGCAGCTTGGACAGGGTTAACACTGAAGCTTTCTTT
cdr3_aa: CASSLDRVNTEAFF

j_call: TRBJ1-2
d_call: .
clone_size: .
v_call: TRBV6-1
cdr3_nt: TGTGCCAGCAGTGAAGCCCGGGGGGCAGGGGGCTACACCTTC
cdr3_aa: CASSEARGAGGYTF

j_call: TRBJ2-1
d_call: TRBD2
clone_size: .
v_call: TRBV2
cdr3_nt: TGTGCCAGCAGGGAGGACAGACTAGCGGGAGGAGACAATGAGCAGTTCTTC
cdr3_aa: CASREDRLAGGDNEQFF

j_call: TRBJ1-1
d_call: TRBD1
clone_size: .
v_call: TRBV9
cdr3_nt: TGTGCCAGCAGCGTAGTGCCAGGGGGTACTGAAGCTTTCTTT
cdr3_aa: CASSVVPGGTEAFF